Following are 28 T cell receptor beta chains from one sample sequenced in a study of neoadjuvant anti-PD-1 for oral cavity cancer. As to time point: after neoadjuvant nivolumab, at surgical resection. Using immunoSEQ multiplex PCR, the repertoire was profiled, and TCRdb retains in-frame clones only, with some absent. The sample yields about 9,500 clones, approximately 72% seen once. Here the sequenced sample was PBMCs, taken after nivolumab (anti-PD-1) treatment. The receptors derive from a person between 40 and 85 years old with oral cavity squamous cell carcinoma.

CDR3 residues: CASSLGGAGANVLTF. In DNA, the CDR3 is TGTGCCAGCAGCTTAGGTGGAGCTGGGGCCAACGTCCTGACTTTC. This chain joins TRBV7-9 and TRBJ2-6; D is unclear. The CDR3 runs to 15 residues. V dropped 1 base and J dropped 2 bases, with 6 bases sitting between them. Germline lookup yields CDR1 SEHNR and CDR2 FQNEAQ (reference sequence).

The gene calls are TRBV5-1 and TRBJ1-4; D remains ambiguous. The CDR3 length is 14 residues. Trimming stripped 0 bases from V and 3 bases from J, with 6 bases between. The germline CDR1 and CDR2 sequences are SGHRS and YFSETQ. The CDR3 region is CASSLELANEKLFF. The CDR3 DNA reads as TGCGCCAGCAGCTTGGAACTGGCTAATGAAAAACTGTTTTTT.

This clone was seen only a few times. This chain uses TRBV6-1 with TRBJ1-5, with D tentatively TRBD1 (5 bases). Trimming removed 6 bases from V and 1 base from J, with 10 bases in between. Germline CDR1 and CDR2: MNHNS and SASEGT. The CDR3 spans 14 residues. As DNA, the CDR3 is TGTGCCAGCAGCGGAGACAGCAGCAATCAGCCCCAGCATTTT. Translated, it gives CASSGDSSNQPQHF.

This clone was counted a few times. J is TRBJ1-1 and V is TRBV11-2; TRBD1 agrees at 7 bases. With V trimmed by 5 bases and J by 12 bases, 9 bases remained unmatched. CDR3 length: 12 amino acids. The germline CDR1 and CDR2 sequences are SGHAT and FQNNGV. The CDR3: CASSRKGQETFF. CDR3 nucleotides: TGTGCCAGCAGCCGCAAAGGACAGGAAACTTTCTTT.

The chain employs TRBV6-5 and TRBJ2-5; 12 bases are shared with TRBD2. The CDR3 length is 15 residues. Trimming at V came to 8 bases and at J to 4 bases, leaving 8 bases not matched to a gene. Germline V gene sequence: CDR1 MNHEY, CDR2 SVGAGI. The DNA of the CDR3 is TGTGCCAGCGTTCGGACTAGCGGGACTCGAGAGACCCAGTACTTC. It encodes CASVRTSGTRETQYF.

The chain's CDR3 is CASSLRTSGSSYNEQFF. In DNA form, the CDR3 reads TGTGCCAGCAGTTTACGGACTAGCGGGAGTTCCTACAATGAGCAGTTCTTC. The chain couples TRBV27 to TRBJ2-1; TRBD2 matches at 13 bases. V was pared by 2 bases and J by 1 base, with 2 bases of the junction left unmatched. The germline CDR1 and CDR2 sequences are MNHEY and SMNVEV (reference sequence). The CDR3 spans 17 residues.

The CDR3 sequence: CASRVKGGSIQPQHF. The CDR3 DNA follows: TGTGCCAGCAGGGTAAAGGGGGGTAGTATCCAGCCCCAGCATTTT. The V gene is TRBV2, the J gene TRBJ1-5; D possibly corresponds to TRBD1 (6 bases). This CDR3 region has 15 residues. The germline V and J ends were trimmed by 6 bases and 7 bases, with 19 bases remaining between them. Germline values: CDR1 SNHLY, CDR2 FYNNEI. The full variable domain, in which reference TRBV2 and TRBJ1-5 provide the parts outside the CDR3, is EPEVTQTPSHQVTQMGQEVILRCVPISNHLYFYWYRQILGQKVEFLVSFYNNEISEKSEIFDDQFSVERPDGSNFTLKIRSTKLEDSAMYFCASRVKGGSIQPQHFGDGTRLSIL.

The V call is TRBV11-3, the J call TRBJ2-5; 14 bases line up with TRBD2. From germline, CDR1 is SGHNT and CDR2 YENEEA. There are 16 residues in the CDR3. V lost 3 bases to trimming and J lost 1 base; unmatched junction nucleotides: 1. CDR3 amino acids: CASSFGTSGGQETQYF. Here the CDR3 DNA reads TGTGCCAGCAGCTTCGGGACTAGCGGGGGCCAAGAGACCCAGTACTTC.

The chain couples TRBV6-1 to TRBJ2-1; D gene unclear. There are 12 residues in the CDR3. Deletions cut 5 bases from V and 8 bases from J, with 10 bases between. Germline lookup yields CDR1 MNHNS and CDR2 SASEGT. In nucleotides, the CDR3 is TGTGCCAGCAGTCCCCAGGTCGATGAGCAGTTCTTC. Protein: CASSPQVDEQFF.

This clone was seen a handful of times. The J gene is TRBJ1-2, the V gene TRBV18; D unclear. Per germline, CDR1 KGHSH and CDR2 LQKENI. With 3 bases removed from V and 4 bases from J, the gap between germline ends came to 9 bases. CDR3 length: 13 residues. The DNA of the CDR3 is TGTGCCAGCTCACCGGGTAAAGCCTATGGCTACACCTTC. It yields the protein CASSPGKAYGYTF.

V usage is TRBV5-1 and J usage is TRBJ2-7, with 7 bases that match TRBD2. The CDR3 is 16 amino acids. Germline trimming cut 4 bases from V and 6 bases from J; bases unmatched to any gene: 16. The V gene's germline CDR1 is SGHRS and CDR2 YFSETQ. The chain's CDR3 is CASSVEGLPPTGEQYF. DNA for the CDR3: TGCGCCAGCAGCGTGGAGGGACTACCTCCCACCGGCGAGCAGTACTTC.

V usage is TRBV6-5 and J usage is TRBJ2-1; 8 nucleotides align to TRBD2. Germline V lookup: CDR1 MNHEY, CDR2 SVGAGI. The CDR3 spans 15 residues. Unmatched junction bases numbered 1, after V lost 0 bases and J lost 3 bases. This CDR3 reads CASSYSGTSYNEQFF. CDR3 coding DNA: TGTGCCAGCAGTTACTCTGGGACTAGCTACAATGAGCAGTTCTTC.

The rearrangement joins TRBV15 to TRBJ2-1, with a tentative D call TRBD2 (5 bases). This CDR3 comprises 16 residues. Per the germline V gene, CDR1 is LNHNV and CDR2 is YYDKDF (reference sequence). V dropped 3 bases and J dropped 0 bases, with 12 bases sitting between them. CDR3: CATSRASGGSYNEQFF. The DNA of the CDR3 is TGTGCCACCAGCAGGGCCTCAGGAGGCTCCTACAATGAGCAGTTCTTC. Variable domain in full (rest from reference TRBV15 and TRBJ2-1): DAMVIQNPRYQVTQFGKPVTLSCSQTLNHNVMYWYQQKSSQAPKLLFHYYDKDFNNEADTPDNFQSRRPNTSFCFLDIRSPGLGDTAMYLCATSRASGGSYNEQFFGPGTRLTVL.

The genes are TRBV6-5 and TRBJ2-3; D unresolved. Trimming took 11 bases from V and 0 from J, leaving 15 bases between them. The CDR3 sequence is 14 residues long. Germline V gene lookup returns CDR1 MNHEY and CDR2 SVGAGI. CDR3 sequence (DNA): TGTGCCTCCTCGGCGGTTTCTAGCACAGATACGCAGTATTTT. It specifies CASSAVSSTDTQYF.

The chain employs TRBV7-2 and TRBJ2-7; perhaps TRBD1 as D (6 bases). Germline assignment: CDR1 SGHTA and CDR2 FQGNSA. V was shortened by 0 bases and J by 1 base, with 13 bases between the two germline ends. The CDR3 runs to 16 residues. CDR3 in amino acids: CASSLAARGLSYEQYF. CDR3 DNA: TGTGCCAGCAGCTTAGCGGCCAGGGGCTTATCCTACGAGCAGTACTTC.

The sample holds a few counts of this clone. The chain links TRBV9 to TRBJ1-1; 11 bases match TRBD1. The germline gives CDR1 SGDLS, CDR2 YYNGEE. The V segment lost 3 bases and the J segment 5 bases; nucleotides outside the gene matches: 6. The CDR3 loop spans 15 amino acids. The CDR3 reads CASSAGQGAMTEAFF. CDR3 nucleotide sequence: TGTGCCAGCAGCGCCGGACAGGGGGCGATGACTGAAGCTTTCTTT.

The chain combines TRBV11-2 with TRBJ1-6, with D perhaps TRBD1 (6 bases). Trimming stripped 6 bases from V and 7 bases from J, with 16 bases between. The germline gives CDR1 SGHAT, CDR2 FQNNGV. This CDR3 region has 15 residues. The CDR3 DNA reads TGTGCCAGCAGTTACGGACAGAGGGCGAATTCACCCCTCCACTTT. Encoded protein: CASSYGQRANSPLHF.

The V and J genes are TRBV4-2 and TRBJ2-1; 12 bases fit TRBD2. Trimming cost V 1 base and J 8 bases; bases outside gene matches: 6. There are 16 residues in the CDR3. Germline CDR1 reads LGHNA; CDR2 reads YNFKEQ. The DNA for the CDR3 is TGTGCCAGCAGCCAAGCTAGCGGGAGGGCCAGGGATGAGCAGTTCTTC. As protein: CASSQASGRARDEQFF.

This clone was observed a few times. The chain couples TRBV28 to TRBJ1-5, with no clear D. Germline lookup yields CDR1 MDHEN and CDR2 SYDVKM. V lost 3 bases and J 3 bases, leaving 12 bases between the germline ends. The CDR3 is made up of 15 amino acids. The CDR3 DNA reads as TGTGCCAGCAGTTTTCCCAGACCTCTCAATCAGCCCCAGCATTTT. It is translated as CASSFPRPLNQPQHF.

J is TRBJ1-5 and V is TRBV10-2; 7 nucleotides match TRBD1. Per the germline V gene, CDR1 is WSHSY and CDR2 is SAAADI. The ends lost 6 bases at V and 1 base at J; junction bases unmatched: 6. The CDR3 has 15 amino acids. The CDR3 here is CASRGTELSNQPQHF. The CDR3 region has the DNA TGCGCCAGCAGAGGGACAGAACTCAGCAATCAGCCCCAGCATTTT.

J is TRBJ1-2 and V is TRBV11-2; 8 bases line up with TRBD1. V lost 1 base to trimming and J lost 11 bases; unmatched junction nucleotides: 0. Germline CDR1 and CDR2: SGHAT and FQNNGV. CDR3 length equals 11 residues. The CDR3 sequence is CASSLGTGYTF. The CDR3 coding sequence is TGTGCCAGCAGCTTAGGGACAGGGTACACCTTC.

V and J are TRBV27 and TRBJ2-2, with a weak D call TRBD2 (6 bases). Germline assignment: CDR1 MNHEY and CDR2 SMNVEV (reference sequence). Trimming removed 3 bases at V and 4 bases at J, with 15 bases between. The CDR3 loop spans 16 amino acids. The CDR3: CASSLNPRGTTGELFF. The DNA of the CDR3 is TGTGCCAGCAGTTTGAACCCCCGGGGGACCACCGGGGAGCTGTTTTTT.

V and J are TRBV5-1 and TRBJ2-7; 9 nucleotides align to TRBD2. Germline lookup yields CDR1 SGHRS and CDR2 YFSETQ. This CDR3 has 16 residues. The ends lost 4 bases at V and 5 bases at J; junction bases unmatched: 13. The CDR3 DNA is TGCGCCAGCAGCGCTTCGACTAGCGGACTGCTCCACGAGCAGTACTTC. Encoded protein: CASSASTSGLLHEQYF.

The chain couples TRBV19 to TRBJ1-6; D gene ambiguous. The CDR3 runs 15 residues. Germline V lookup: CDR1 LNHDA, CDR2 SQIVND (reference sequence). The germline V and J ends were trimmed by 5 bases and 4 bases, with 12 bases remaining between them. CDR3 protein: CASSVQVDYNSPLHF. CDR3 in DNA: TGTGCCAGTAGTGTCCAGGTTGATTATAATTCACCCCTCCACTTT.

The chain carries TRBV28 and TRBJ1-2, with D tentatively TRBD1 (6 bases). V lost 6 bases and J 6 bases, leaving 26 bases between the germline ends. This CDR3 comprises 17 residues. Germline values: CDR1 MDHEN, CDR2 SYDVKM. As DNA, the CDR3 is TGTGCCAGCAGCCCGGGACGGGGGCGAGTATTAGTCGATGGCTACACCTTC. Protein sequence: CASSPGRGRVLVDGYTF.

The chain links TRBV10-2 to TRBJ1-1; TRBD1 might be the D (5 bases). There are 15 residues in the CDR3. Germline V gives CDR1 WSHSY, CDR2 SAAADI. V was shortened by 5 bases and J by 1 base, with 14 bases between the two germline ends. DNA of the CDR3: TGCGCCAGCAGTTTCCTTCCCGGACAGAACACTGAAGCTTTCTTT. The encoded protein is CASSFLPGQNTEAFF.

A single count supports this clone. The chain couples TRBV5-8 to TRBJ1-5; no clear D. V lost 5 bases, J lost 2 bases, and 11 bases lay in between. This CDR3 is built from 14 residues. The germline V gene encodes CDR1 SGHTS and CDR2 YDEGEE. The CDR3 DNA is TGTGCCAGCAGTAATTCGCTCCGCAATCAGCCCCAGCATTTT. Translated: CASSNSLRNQPQHF.

This rearrangement joins TRBV2 to TRBJ2-3, with 10 bases matching TRBD1. J gave up 4 bases and V 6 bases, and 10 bases lay outside the gene matches. This CDR3 has 16 amino acids. CDR1 and CDR2 (germline): SNHLY, FYNNEI. In DNA form, the CDR3 reads TGTGCCAGCAGCCCTGGGCGACAGGGGGCCGCAGATACGCAGTATTTT. This translates into CASSPGRQGAADTQYF.